A selection of T cell receptor beta chains follows, all from one sample in a study of T cells in Graves' hyperthyroidism and ophthalmopathy. A single record per CDR3 protein comes from TCRdb applying MiXCR to the multiplex PCR reads. The sample lists hundreds of thousands of distinct CDR3 sequences, less than 15% occurring once. The sample consisted of blood. These receptors came from a woman aged 18-35 years with Graves' hyperthyroidism. Both conserved end residues are part of each CDR3. The D gene is left open where the match is weak. Not all rows give a size; the values are once, few, many and, for expanded clones, a class.

d_call clone_size j_call v_call cdr3_nt cdr3_aa
- few TRBJ1-1 TRBV5-4 TGTGCCAGCAGCTTGTATCAGGGTATCTACACTGAAGCTTTCTTT CASSLYQGIYTEAFF
- - TRBJ2-5 TRBV5-1 TGCGCCAGCAGCTTTGCTGGGGAAGAGACCCAGTACTTC CASSFAGEETQYF
TRBD2 many TRBJ2-7 TRBV7-9 TGTGCCAGCAGCTTAGGAAGTGGGAGGGCAATTGAGCAGTACTTC CASSLGSGRAIEQYF
- many TRBJ2-5 TRBV20-1 TGCAGTGCTAGAGTTGGCAGGAGACAAGAGACCCAGTACTTC CSARVGRRQETQYF
- many TRBJ2-7 TRBV11-2 TGTGCCAGCAGCTTAGATGCAGGTCTCGAGCAGTACTTC CASSLDAGLEQYF
- - TRBJ2-5 TRBV27 TGTGCCAGCAGTTTCCAGGGAAGCGAGACCCAGTACTTC CASSFQGSETQYF
- many TRBJ1-5 TRBV30 TGTGCCTGGACTCCCTATCTGAGCAATCAGCCCCAGCATTTT CAWTPYLSNQPQHF
- many TRBJ2-7 TRBV5-8 TGTGCCAGCAGCACTGGAGGGAGCTACGAGCAGTACTTC CASSTGGSYEQYF
- few TRBJ2-1 TRBV30 TGTGCCTGGATTCGGTATAGCGTTATCAATGAGCAGTTCTTC CAWIRYSVINEQFF
TRBD1 few TRBJ1-2 TRBV7-8 TGTGCCAGCAGCGGTCGGGACAGCGTTCTTGGCTACACCTTC CASSGRDSVLGYTF
- many TRBJ2-1 TRBV3-1 TGTGCCAGCAGCCTCAGCCCGGGGGAGACTTCCTACAATGAGCAGTTCTTC CASSLSPGETSYNEQFF
- many TRBJ2-2 TRBV28 TGTGCCAGCAGTTCGGCGGCAGTAAACACCGGGGAGCTGTTTTTT CASSSAAVNTGELFF
- few TRBJ2-3 TRBV24-1 TGTGCCACCAGCAAGTCAGGGACACTAAGCACAGATACGCAGTATTTT CATSKSGTLSTDTQYF
TRBD2 few TRBJ2-1 TRBV28 TGTGCCAGCAGTCCCCCCCTAGCGGGAGCCTACAATGAGCAGTTCTTC CASSPPLAGAYNEQFF
TRBD1 many TRBJ1-1 TRBV27 TGTGCCAGCAAACGACCAGGGGGCACTGAAGCTTTCTTT CASKRPGGTEAFF
- - TRBJ1-1 TRBV6-2/TRBV6-3 TGTGCCAGCGGTCTGACAGAGCTGAACACTGAAGCTTTCTTT CASGLTELNTEAFF
- many TRBJ2-2 TRBV12-3/TRBV12-4 TGTGCCAGCAGTTTTGGGGTACAGAACACCGGGGAGCTGTTTTTT CASSFGVQNTGELFF
- few TRBJ2-1 TRBV27 TGTGCCAGCAGCTTTGCGGGGACCCTCGTTCACCCTGAGCAGTTCTTC CASSFAGTLVHPEQFF
TRBD2 - TRBJ2-1 TRBV24-1 TGTGCCACCACCGGGGGGTATACTGGGGATGAGCAGTTCTTC CATTGGYTGDEQFF
- - TRBJ1-4 TRBV6-1 TGTGCCAGCAGAACCGGCAGGGGAAAAGGAGAAAAACTGTTTTTT CASRTGRGKGEKLFF
- - TRBJ2-2 TRBV7-8 TGTGCCAGCAGCTTACCTGAGGTCTGGTTAACCGGGGAGCTGTTTTTT CASSLPEVWLTGELFF
TRBD2 - TRBJ2-1 TRBV4-1 TGCGCCAGCAGCTCGACTAGCGGGGCTGCCGGCTCCTACAATGAGCAGTTCTTC CASSSTSGAAGSYNEQFF
- many TRBJ2-3 TRBV11-2 TGTGCCAGCAGCCGCTTTGTAGGGACTAGCACAGATACGCAGTATTTT CASSRFVGTSTDTQYF
- - TRBJ2-4 TRBV28 TGTGCCAGCAATTTAAGGCCAGGAGGAGACATTCAGTACTTC CASNLRPGGDIQYF
TRBD2 few TRBJ2-6 TRBV3-1 TGTGCCAGCAGCCAAGTAGCGGGGAGGCAGTCGGGGGCCAACGTCCTGACTTTC CASSQVAGRQSGANVLTF
- many TRBJ2-7 TRBV7-9 TGTGCCAGCAGCTTAAGTGGGGGCGCCCCCAGCTACGAGCAGTACTTC CASSLSGGAPSYEQYF
- many TRBJ1-2 TRBV30 TGTGCCTGGATGATTCCGTGGCTATCTCACAGTGGCTACACCTTC CAWMIPWLSHSGYTF
- - TRBJ1-2 TRBV6-4 TGTGCCAGCAGTGAAGCAAGGGGCTCTGGCTACACCTTC CASSEARGSGYTF